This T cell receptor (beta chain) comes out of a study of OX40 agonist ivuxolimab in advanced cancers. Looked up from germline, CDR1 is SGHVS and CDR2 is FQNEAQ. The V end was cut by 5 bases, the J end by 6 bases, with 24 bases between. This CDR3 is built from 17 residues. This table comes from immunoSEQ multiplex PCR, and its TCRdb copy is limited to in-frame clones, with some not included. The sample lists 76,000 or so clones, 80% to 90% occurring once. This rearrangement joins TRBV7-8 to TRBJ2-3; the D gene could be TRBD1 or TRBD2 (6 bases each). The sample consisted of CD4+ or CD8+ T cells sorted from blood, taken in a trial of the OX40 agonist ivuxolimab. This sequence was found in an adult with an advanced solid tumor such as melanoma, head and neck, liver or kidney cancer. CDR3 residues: CASSPRPPPGAGDTQYF. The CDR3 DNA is TGTGCCAGCAGCCCCCGCCCTCCACCGGGGGCCGGGGATACGCAGTATTTT.